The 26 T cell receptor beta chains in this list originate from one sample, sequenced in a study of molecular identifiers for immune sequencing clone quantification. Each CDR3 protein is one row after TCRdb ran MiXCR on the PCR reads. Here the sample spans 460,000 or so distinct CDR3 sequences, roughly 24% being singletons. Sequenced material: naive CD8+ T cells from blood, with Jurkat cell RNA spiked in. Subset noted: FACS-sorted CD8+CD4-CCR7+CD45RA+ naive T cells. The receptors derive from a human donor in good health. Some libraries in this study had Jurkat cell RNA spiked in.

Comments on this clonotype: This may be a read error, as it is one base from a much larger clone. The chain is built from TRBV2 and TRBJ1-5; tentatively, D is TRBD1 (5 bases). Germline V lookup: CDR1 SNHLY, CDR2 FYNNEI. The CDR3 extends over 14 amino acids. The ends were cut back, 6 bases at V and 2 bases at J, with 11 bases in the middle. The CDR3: CASRAGKGNQPQHF. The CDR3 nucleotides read TGTGCCAGCAGAGCAGGGAAAGGCAATCAGCCCCAGCATTTT.

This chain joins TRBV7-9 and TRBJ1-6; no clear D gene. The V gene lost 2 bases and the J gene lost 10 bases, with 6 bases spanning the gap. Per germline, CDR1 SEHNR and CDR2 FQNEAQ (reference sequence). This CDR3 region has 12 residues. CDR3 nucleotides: TGTGCCAGCAGCTTATTTTCCTCACCCCTCCACTTT. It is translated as CASSLFSSPLHF. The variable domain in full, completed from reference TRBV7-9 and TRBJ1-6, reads DTGVSQNPRHKITKRGQNVTFRCDPISEHNRLYWYRQTLGQGPEFLTYFQNEAQLEKSRLLSDRFSAERPKGSFSTLEIQRTEQGDSAMYLCASSLFSSPLHFGNGTRLTVT.

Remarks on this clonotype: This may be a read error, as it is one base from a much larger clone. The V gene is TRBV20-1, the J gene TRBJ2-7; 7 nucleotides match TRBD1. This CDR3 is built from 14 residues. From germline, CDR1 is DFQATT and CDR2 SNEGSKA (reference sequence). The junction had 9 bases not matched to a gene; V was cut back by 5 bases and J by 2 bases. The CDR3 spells CSAEPGTEPYEQYF. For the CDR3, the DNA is TGCAGTGCTGAGCCCGGGACAGAACCCTACGAGCAGTACTTC.

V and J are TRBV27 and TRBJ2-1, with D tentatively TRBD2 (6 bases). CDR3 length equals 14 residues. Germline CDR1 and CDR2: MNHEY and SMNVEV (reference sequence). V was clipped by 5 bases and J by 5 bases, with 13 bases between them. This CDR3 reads CASSDSGGDNEQFF. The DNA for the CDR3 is TGTGCCAGCAGTGATAGTGGAGGGGACAATGAGCAGTTCTTC.

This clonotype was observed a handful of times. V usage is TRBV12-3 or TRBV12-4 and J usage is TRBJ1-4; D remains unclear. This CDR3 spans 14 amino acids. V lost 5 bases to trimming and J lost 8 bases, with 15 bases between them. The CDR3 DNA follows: TGTGCCAGCAGTACCAACAGTCAGCGGGAAAAACTGTTTTTT. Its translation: CASSTNSQREKLFF.

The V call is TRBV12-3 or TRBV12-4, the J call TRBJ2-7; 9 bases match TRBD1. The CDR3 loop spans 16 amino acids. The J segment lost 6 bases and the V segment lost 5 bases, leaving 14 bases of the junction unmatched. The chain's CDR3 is CASSNYPGQGVGEQYF. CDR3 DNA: TGTGCCAGCAGTAACTACCCGGGACAGGGTGTAGGCGAGCAGTACTTC.

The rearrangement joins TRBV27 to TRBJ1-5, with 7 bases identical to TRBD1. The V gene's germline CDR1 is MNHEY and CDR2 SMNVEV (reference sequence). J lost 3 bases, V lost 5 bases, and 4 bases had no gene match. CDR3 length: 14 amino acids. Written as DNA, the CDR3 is TGTGCCAGCAGTGTGGGACAGCACAATCAGCCCCAGCATTTT. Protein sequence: CASSVGQHNQPQHF.

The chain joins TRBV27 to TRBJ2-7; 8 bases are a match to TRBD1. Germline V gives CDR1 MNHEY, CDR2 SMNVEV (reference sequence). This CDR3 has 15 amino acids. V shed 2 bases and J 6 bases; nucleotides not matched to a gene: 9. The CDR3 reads CASSLPGQAVSEQYF. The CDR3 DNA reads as TGTGCCAGCAGTTTACCGGGACAGGCGGTATCCGAGCAGTACTTC.

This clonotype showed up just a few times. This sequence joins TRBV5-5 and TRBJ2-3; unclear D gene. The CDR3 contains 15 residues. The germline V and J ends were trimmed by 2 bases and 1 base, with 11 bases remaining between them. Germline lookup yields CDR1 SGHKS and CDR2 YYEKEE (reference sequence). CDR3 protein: CASSFSGFGTDTQYF. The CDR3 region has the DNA TGTGCCAGCAGCTTCTCCGGGTTTGGCACAGATACGCAGTATTTT.

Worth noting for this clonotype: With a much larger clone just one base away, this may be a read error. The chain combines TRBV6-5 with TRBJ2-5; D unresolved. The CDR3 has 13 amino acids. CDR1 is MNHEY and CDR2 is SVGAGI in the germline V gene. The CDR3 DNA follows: TGTGCCAGCAGCCCCAACCCCCAAGAGCCCCAGTACTTC. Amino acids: CASSPNPQEPQYF.

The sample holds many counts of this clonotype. Written as DNA, the CDR3 is TGTGCCAGCAGCCCCCAAGCGGGAGGCCCCACAGATACGCAGTATTTT. This translates into CASSPQAGGPTDTQYF. The rearrangement uses TRBV4-2 and TRBJ2-3; 9 bases agree with TRBD2. CDR3 length: 16 amino acids. The J segment lost 2 bases and the V segment lost 4 bases, leaving 7 bases of the junction unmatched. Per the germline V gene, CDR1 is LGHNA and CDR2 is YNFKEQ.

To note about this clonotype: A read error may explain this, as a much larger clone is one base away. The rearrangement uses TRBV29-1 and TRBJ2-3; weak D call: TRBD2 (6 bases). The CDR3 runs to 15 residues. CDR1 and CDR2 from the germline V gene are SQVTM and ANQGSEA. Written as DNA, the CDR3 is TGCCGCGTTGAACTGTTAGCGGTCAGCACAGATACGCAGTATTTT. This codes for CRVELLAVSTDTQYF.

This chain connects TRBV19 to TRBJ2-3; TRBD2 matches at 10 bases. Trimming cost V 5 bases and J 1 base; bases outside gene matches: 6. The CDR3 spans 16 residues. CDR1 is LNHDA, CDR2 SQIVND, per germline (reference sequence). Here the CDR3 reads CASSPPGTSGTDTQYF. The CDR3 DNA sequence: TGTGCCAGTAGTCCTCCCGGGACTAGCGGCACAGATACGCAGTATTTT. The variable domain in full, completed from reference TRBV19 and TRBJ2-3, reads DGGITQSPKYLFRKEGQNVTLSCEQNLNHDAMYWYRQDPGQGLRLIYYSQIVNDFQKGDIAEGYSVSREKKESFPLTVTSAQKNPTAFYLCASSPPGTSGTDTQYFGPGTRLTVL.

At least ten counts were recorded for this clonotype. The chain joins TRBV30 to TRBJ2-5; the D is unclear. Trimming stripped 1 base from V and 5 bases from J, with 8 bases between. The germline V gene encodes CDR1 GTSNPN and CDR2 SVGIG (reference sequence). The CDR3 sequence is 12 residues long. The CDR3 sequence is CAWSELGETQYF. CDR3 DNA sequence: TGTGCCTGGAGTGAGTTAGGGGAGACCCAGTACTTC. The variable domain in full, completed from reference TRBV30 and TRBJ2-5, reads SQTIHQWPATLVQPVGSPLSLECTVEGTSNPNLYWYRQAAGRGLQLLFYSVGIGQISSEVPQNLSASRPQDRQFILSSKKLLLSDSGFYLCAWSELGETQYFGPGTRLLVL.

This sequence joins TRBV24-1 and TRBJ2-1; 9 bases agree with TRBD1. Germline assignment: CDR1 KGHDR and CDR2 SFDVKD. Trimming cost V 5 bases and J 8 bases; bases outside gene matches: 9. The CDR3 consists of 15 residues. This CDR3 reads CATSGGTGSFDEQFF. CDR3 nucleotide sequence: TGTGCCACCAGTGGTGGGACAGGGTCATTCGATGAGCAGTTCTTC.

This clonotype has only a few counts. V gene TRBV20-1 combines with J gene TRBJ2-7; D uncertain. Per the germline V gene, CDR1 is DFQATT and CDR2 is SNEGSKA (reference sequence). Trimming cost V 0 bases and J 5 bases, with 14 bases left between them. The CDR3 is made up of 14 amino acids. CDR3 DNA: TGCAGTGCTAGAGATGGTCCGCTCATCAACGAGCAGTACTTC. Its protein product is CSARDGPLINEQYF.

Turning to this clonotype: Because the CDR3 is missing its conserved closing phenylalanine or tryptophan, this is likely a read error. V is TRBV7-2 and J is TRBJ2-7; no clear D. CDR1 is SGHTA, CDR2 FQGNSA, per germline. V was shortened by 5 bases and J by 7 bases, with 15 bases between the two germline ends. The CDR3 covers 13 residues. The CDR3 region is CASSPSVAWEQYS. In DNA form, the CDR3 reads TGTGCCAGCAGCCCTTCGGTAGCTTGGGAGCAGTACTCC.

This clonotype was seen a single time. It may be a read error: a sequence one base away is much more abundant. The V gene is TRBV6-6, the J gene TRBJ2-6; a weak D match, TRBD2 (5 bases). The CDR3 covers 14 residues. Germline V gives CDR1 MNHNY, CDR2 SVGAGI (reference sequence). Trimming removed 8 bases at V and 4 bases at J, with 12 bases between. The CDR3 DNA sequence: TGTGCCAGCTGCTCGGGATCGGGGGCCAACGTCCTGACTTTC. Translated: CASCSGSGANVLTF.

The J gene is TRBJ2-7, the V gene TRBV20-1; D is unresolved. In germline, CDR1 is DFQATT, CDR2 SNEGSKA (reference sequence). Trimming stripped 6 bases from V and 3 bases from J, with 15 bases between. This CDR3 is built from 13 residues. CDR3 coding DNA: TGCAGTGCGGTGGGGATTGGGGACTACGAGCAGTACTTC. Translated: CSAVGIGDYEQYF.

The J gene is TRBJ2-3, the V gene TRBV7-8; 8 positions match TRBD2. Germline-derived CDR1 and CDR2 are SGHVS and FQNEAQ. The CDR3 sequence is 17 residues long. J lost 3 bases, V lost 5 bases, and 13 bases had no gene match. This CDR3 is CASSMSLVGGGTDTQYF. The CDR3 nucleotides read TGTGCCAGCAGCATGAGCCTAGTCGGCGGGGGGACAGATACGCAGTATTTT.

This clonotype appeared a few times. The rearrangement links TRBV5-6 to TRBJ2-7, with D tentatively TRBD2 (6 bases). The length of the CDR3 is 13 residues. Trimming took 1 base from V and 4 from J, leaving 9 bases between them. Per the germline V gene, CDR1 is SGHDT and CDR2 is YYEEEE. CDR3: CASSLSEGYEQYF. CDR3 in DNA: TGTGCCAGCAGCTTGTCGGAGGGATACGAGCAGTACTTC.

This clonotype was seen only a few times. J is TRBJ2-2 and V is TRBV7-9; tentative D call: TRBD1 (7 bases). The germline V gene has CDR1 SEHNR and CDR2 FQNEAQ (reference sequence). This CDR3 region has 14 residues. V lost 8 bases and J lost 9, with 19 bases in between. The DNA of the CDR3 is TGTGCCAGCCAAGCGACAGGGAGGTCCCGGGAGCTGTTTTTT. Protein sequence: CASQATGRSRELFF.

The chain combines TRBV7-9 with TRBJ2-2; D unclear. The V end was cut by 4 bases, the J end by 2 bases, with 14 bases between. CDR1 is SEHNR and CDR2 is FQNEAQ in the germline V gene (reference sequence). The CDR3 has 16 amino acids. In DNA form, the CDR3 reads TGTGCCAGCAGCTCCACACGGGCCGACAACACCGGGGAGCTGTTTTTT. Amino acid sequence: CASSSTRADNTGELFF.

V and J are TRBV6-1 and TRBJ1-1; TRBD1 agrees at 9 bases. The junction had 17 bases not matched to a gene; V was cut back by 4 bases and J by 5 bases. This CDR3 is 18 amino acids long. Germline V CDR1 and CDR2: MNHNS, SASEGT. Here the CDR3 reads CASSANSGTGFFWTEAFF. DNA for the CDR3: TGTGCCAGCAGTGCTAATTCCGGGACAGGGTTTTTCTGGACTGAAGCTTTCTTT.

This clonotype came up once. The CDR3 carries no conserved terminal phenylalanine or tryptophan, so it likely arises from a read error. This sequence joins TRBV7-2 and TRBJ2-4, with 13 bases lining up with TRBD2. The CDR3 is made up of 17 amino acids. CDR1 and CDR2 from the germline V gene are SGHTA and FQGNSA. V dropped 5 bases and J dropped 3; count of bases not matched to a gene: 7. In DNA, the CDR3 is TGTGCCAGCAGCCGGACTAGCGGGGGCGAGGACAAAAACATTCAGTACTTA. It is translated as CASSRTSGGEDKNIQYL.

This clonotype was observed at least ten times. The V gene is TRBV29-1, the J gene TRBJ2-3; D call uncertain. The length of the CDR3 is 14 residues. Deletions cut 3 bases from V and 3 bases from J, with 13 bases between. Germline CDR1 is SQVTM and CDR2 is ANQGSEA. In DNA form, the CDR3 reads TGCAGCGTTGACGCGACCCTCAGGACAGATACGCAGTATTTT. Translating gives CSVDATLRTDTQYF.